This T cell receptor (beta chain) derives from a study of shared clonotypes between healthy human individuals. Study-level results: Naive subsets, compared against memory subsets, generally had larger estimated richness values.

The study drew all its donors from Caucasian adults living in Nashville, Tennessee. Naive CD4+ cells were CD45RA-selected; the remaining cells were memory. Samples underwent the assay at deep level. The repertoire was sequenced with immunoSEQ multiplex PCR; TCRdb's copy has only in-frame clones and lacks some. Here the sample spans approximately 2.5 million clones, roughly nine tenths being singletons. To note about this clone: As yet, its antigen is unknown.

The CDR3 has 14 residues. The germline V gene encodes CDR1 SGHDT and CDR2 YYEEEE. The V segment lost 3 bases and the J segment 8 bases; nucleotides outside the gene matches: 6. The TCR was taken from a man younger than 30 in good health. V usage is TRBV5-6 and J usage is TRBJ1-2, with TRBD1 identical over 11 bases. Sequenced: naive CD4+ T cells sorted from blood. Subset noted: CD45RA+ positively selected. CDR3 sequence (DNA): TGTGCCAGCAGCTGGGGACAGGGGGTAGAGGGCTACACCTTC. It specifies CASSWGQGVEGYTF. The whole variable domain, remainder taken from reference TRBV5-6 and TRBJ1-2, is DAGVTQSPTHLIKTRGQQVTLRCSPKSGHDTVSWYQQALGQGPQFIFQYYEEEERQRGNFPDRFSGHQFPNYSSELNVNALLLGDSALYLCASSWGQGVEGYTFGSGTRLTVV.